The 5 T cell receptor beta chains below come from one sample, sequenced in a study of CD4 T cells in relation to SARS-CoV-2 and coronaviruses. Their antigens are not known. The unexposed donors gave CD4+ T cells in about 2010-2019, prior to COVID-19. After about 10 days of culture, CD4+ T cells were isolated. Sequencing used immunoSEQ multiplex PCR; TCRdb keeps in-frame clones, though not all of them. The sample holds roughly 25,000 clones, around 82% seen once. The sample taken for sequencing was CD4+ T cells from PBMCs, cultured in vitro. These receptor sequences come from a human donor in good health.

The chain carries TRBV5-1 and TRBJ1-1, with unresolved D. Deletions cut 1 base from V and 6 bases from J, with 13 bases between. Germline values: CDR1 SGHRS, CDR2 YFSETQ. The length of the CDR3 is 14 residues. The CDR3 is CASSLNGMISEAFF. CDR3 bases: TGCGCCAGCAGCTTGAACGGGATGATCTCTGAAGCTTTCTTT. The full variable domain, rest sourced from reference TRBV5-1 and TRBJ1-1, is KAGVTQTPRYLIKTRGQQVTLSCSPISGHRSVSWYQQTPGQGLQFLFEYFSETQRNKGNFPGRFSGRQFSNSRSEMNVSTLELGDSALYLCASSLNGMISEAFFGQGTRLTVV.

This CDR3 reads CASSGSFADTQYF. In DNA form, the CDR3 reads TGTGCCAGCAGCGGGAGTTTCGCAGATACGCAGTATTTT. This chain uses TRBV9 with TRBJ2-3; D is uncertain. CDR3 length: 13 amino acids. V was shortened by 3 bases and J by 4 bases, with 9 bases between the two germline ends. Germline CDR1 and CDR2: SGDLS and YYNGEE.

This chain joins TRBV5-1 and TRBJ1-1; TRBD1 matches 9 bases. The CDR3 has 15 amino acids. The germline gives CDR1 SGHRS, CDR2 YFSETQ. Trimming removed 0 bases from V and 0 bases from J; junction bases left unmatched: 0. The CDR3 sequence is CASSLGTGVNTEAFF. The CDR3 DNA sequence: TGCGCCAGCAGCTTGGGGACAGGGGTGAACACTGAAGCTTTCTTT. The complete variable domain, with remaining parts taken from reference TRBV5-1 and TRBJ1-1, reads KAGVTQTPRYLIKTRGQQVTLSCSPISGHRSVSWYQQTPGQGLQFLFEYFSETQRNKGNFPGRFSGRQFSNSRSEMNVSTLELGDSALYLCASSLGTGVNTEAFFGQGTRLTVV.

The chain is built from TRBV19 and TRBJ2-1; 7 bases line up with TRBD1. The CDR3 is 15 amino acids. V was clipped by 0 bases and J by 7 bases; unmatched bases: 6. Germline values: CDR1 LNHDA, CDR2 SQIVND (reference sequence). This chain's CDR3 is CASSIEGGLWNEQFF. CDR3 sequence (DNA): TGTGCCAGTAGTATAGAAGGGGGCCTTTGGAATGAGCAGTTCTTC.

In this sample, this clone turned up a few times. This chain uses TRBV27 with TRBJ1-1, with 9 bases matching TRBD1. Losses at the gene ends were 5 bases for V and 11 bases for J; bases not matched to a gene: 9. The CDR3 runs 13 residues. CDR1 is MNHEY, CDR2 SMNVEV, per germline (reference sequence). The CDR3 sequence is CASSLSQGARAFF. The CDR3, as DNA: TGTGCCAGCAGTCTCTCACAGGGGGCGCGGGCTTTCTTT.